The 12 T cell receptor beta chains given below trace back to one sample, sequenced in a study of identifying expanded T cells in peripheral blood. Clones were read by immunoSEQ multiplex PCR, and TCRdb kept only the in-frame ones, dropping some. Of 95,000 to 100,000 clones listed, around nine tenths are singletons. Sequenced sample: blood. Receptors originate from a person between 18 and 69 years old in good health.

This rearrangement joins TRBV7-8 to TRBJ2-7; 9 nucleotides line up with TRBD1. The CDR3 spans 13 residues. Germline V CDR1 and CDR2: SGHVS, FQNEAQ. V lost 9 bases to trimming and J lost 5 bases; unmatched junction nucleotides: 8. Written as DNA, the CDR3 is TGTGCCAGTTTCGACAGGGGGGTCAACGAGCAGTACTTC. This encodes CASFDRGVNEQYF.

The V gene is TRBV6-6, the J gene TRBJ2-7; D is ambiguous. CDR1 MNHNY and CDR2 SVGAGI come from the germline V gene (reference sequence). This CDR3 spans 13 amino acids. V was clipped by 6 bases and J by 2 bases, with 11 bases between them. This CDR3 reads CASSPLGPYEQYF. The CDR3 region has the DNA TGTGCCAGCAGCCCCCTAGGACCCTACGAGCAGTACTTC.

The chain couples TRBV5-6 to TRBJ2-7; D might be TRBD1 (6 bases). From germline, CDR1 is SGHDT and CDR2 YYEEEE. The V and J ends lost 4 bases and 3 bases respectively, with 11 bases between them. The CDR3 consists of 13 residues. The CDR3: CASSLPQGYEQYF. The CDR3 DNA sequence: TGTGCCAGCAGCCTACCACAGGGCTACGAGCAGTACTTC.

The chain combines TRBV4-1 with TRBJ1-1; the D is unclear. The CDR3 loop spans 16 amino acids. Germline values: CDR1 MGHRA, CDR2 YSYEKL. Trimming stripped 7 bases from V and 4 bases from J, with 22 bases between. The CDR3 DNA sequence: TGCGCCAGCACCCGAATCCGGGAGATCACGGGCACTGAAGCTTTCTTT. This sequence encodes CASTRIREITGTEAFF.

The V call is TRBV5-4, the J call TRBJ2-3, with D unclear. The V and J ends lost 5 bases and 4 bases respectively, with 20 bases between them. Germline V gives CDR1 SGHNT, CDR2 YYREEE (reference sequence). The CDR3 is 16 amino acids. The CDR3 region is CASSQRLNPLADTQYF. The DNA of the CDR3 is TGTGCCAGCAGTCAAAGACTCAATCCTTTGGCAGATACGCAGTATTTT.

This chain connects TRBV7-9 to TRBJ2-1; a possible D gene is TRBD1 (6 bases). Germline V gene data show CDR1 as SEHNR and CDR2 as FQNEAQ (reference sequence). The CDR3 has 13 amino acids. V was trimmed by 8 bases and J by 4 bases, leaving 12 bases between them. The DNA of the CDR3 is TGTGCCAGCCTATGGACAGTGTACAATGAGCAGTTCTTC. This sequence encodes CASLWTVYNEQFF.

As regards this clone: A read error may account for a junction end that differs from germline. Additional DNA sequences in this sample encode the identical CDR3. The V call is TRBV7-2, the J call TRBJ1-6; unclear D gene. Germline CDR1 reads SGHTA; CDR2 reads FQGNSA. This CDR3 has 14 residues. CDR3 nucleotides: TGTGCCAGCAGCTCAGGACGGAATAATTCACCCCTCCACTTC. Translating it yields CASSSGRNNSPLHF.

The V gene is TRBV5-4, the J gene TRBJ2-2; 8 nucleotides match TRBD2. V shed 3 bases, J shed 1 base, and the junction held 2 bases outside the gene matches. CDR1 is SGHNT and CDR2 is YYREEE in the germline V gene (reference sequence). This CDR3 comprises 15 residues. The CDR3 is CASSSTSGNTGELFF. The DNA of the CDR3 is TGTGCCAGCAGCTCTACTAGCGGGAACACCGGGGAGCTGTTTTTT.

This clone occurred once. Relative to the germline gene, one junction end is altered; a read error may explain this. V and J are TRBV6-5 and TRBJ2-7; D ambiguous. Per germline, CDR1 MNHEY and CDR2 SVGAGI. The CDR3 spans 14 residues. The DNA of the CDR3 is TGTGCCAGCGGTTATGGCCTGGACGGTTACGAGCAGTACTTC. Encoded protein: CASGYGLDGYEQYF.

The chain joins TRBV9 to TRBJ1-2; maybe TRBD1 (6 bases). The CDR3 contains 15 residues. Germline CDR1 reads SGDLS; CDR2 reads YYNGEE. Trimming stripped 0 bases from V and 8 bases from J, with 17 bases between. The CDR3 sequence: CASSVEGGKVDGYTF. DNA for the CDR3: TGTGCCAGCAGCGTAGAGGGGGGGAAGGTAGACGGCTACACCTTC.

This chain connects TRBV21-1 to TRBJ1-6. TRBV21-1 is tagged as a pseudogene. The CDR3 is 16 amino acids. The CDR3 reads CASSKADRRANSPLHF. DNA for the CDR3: TGTGCCAGCAGCAAAGCCGACAGGAGGGCGAATTCACCCCTCCACTTT.

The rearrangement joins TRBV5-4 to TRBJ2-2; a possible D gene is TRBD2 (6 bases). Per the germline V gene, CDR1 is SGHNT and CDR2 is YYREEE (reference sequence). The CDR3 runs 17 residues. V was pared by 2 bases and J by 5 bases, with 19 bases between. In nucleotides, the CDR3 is TGTGCCAGCAGCTTTTTCTCGGGGGTCTTTATAACCGGGGAGCTGTTTTTT. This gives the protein CASSFFSGVFITGELFF.